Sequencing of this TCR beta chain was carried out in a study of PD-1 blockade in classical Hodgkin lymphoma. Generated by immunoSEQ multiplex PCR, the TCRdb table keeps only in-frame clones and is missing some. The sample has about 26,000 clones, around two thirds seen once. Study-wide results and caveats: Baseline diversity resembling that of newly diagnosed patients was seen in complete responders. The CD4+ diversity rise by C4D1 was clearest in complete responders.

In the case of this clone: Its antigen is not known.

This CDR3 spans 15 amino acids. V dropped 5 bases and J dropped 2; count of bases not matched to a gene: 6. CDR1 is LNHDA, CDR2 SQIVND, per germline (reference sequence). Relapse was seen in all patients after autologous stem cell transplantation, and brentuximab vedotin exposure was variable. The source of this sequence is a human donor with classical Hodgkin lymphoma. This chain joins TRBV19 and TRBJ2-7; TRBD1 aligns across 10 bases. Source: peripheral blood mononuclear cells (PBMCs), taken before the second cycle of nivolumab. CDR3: CASSDRDRGAYEQYF. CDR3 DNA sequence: TGTGCCAGTAGTGACCGGGACAGGGGCGCCTACGAGCAGTACTTC.